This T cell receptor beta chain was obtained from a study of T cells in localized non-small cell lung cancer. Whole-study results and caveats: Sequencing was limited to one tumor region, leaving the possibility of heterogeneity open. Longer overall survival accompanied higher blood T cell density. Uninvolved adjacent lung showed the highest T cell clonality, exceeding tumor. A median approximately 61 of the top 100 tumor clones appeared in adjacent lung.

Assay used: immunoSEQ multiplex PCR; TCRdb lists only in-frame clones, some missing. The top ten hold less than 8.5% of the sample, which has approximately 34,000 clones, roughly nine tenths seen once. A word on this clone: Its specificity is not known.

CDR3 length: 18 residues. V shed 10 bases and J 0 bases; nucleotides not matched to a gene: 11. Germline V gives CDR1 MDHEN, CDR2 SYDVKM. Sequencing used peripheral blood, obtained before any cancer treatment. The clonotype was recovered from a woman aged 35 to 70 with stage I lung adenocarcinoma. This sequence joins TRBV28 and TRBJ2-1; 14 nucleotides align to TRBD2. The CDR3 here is CATGGLAGASSSYNEQFF. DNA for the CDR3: TGTGCCACCGGGGGACTAGCGGGGGCCTCAAGCTCCTACAATGAGCAGTTCTTC.